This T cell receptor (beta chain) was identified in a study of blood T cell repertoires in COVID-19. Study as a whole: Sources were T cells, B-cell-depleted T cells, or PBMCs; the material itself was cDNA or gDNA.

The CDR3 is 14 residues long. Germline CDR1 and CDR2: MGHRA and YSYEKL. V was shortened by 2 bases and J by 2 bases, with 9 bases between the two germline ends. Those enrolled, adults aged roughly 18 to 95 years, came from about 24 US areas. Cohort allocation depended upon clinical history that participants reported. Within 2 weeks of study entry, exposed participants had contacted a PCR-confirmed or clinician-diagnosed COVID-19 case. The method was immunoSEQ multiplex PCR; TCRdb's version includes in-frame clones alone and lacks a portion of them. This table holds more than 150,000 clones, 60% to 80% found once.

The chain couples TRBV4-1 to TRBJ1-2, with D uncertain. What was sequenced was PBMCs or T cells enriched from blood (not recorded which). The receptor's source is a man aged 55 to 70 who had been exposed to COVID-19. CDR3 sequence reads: CASSQMGRNYGYTF. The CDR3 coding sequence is TGCGCCAGCAGCCAAATGGGCCGAAACTATGGCTACACCTTC.